The 24 T cell receptor beta chains given below trace back to one sample, sequenced in a study of T cells in Graves' hyperthyroidism and ophthalmopathy. Amplification yielded TCR beta CDR3 regions, with RNA transcripts as the source. HTBI primers were the set used in a first-round RT-PCR of the TCR CDR3. TCRdb itself ran the multiplex PCR reads through MiXCR, one entry per CDR3 protein. The table lists roughly 380,000 distinct CDR3 sequences, roughly 12% of them singletons. The specimen sequenced was blood. The receptors derive from a man younger than 40 with Graves' hyperthyroidism that later progressed to Graves' ophthalmopathy.

This clonotype was detected many times. The V gene is TRBV12-3 or TRBV12-4, the J gene TRBJ2-3; no reliable D call. The CDR3 loop spans 14 amino acids. Trimming stripped 7 bases from V and 2 bases from J, with 13 bases between. CDR3 DNA sequence: TGTGCCAGCACCTCGGGCCCAGTCACAGATACGCAGTATTTT. Residues: CASTSGPVTDTQYF.

This clonotype was observed many times. The J gene is TRBJ2-1, the V gene TRBV28; 7 positions agree with TRBD1. Trimming took 3 bases from V and 8 from J; bases not matched to a gene: 10. CDR1 is MDHEN and CDR2 is SYDVKM in the germline V gene. The CDR3 sequence is 15 residues long. The CDR3: CASSLSIPDRDEQFF. In DNA, the CDR3 is TGTGCCAGCAGTTTGTCAATTCCAGACAGGGATGAGCAGTTCTTC.

This clonotype was seen at least ten times. The rearrangement links TRBV5-5 to TRBJ2-7; the match to TRBD1 covers 9 bases. V shed 0 bases, J shed 0 bases, and the junction held 10 bases outside the gene matches. Germline CDR1 and CDR2: SGHKS and YYEKEE (reference sequence). The CDR3 loop spans 18 amino acids. The CDR3: CASSLDRGLTLSSYEQYF. The CDR3 bases are TGTGCCAGCAGCTTGGACAGGGGGCTCACCCTTAGCTCCTACGAGCAGTACTTC.

The V gene is TRBV6-1, the J gene TRBJ1-2; the D is unclear. CDR3 length equals 13 residues. Germline V gene sequence: CDR1 MNHNS, CDR2 SASEGT. Trimming left V 4 bases short and J 4 bases short, with 10 bases between. The CDR3 reads CASSAGKGYGYTF. The CDR3 DNA follows: TGTGCCAGCAGTGCGGGGAAAGGCTATGGCTACACCTTC.

This clonotype has just a few counts. The CDR3 loop reads CASSQVGPNSPLHF. CDR3 nucleotide sequence: TGTGCCAGCAGCCAAGTCGGGCCCAATTCACCCCTCCACTTT. This rearrangement joins TRBV3-1 to TRBJ1-6; D not certain. Trimming left V 1 base short and J 7 bases short, with 8 bases between. The CDR3 has 14 amino acids. From germline, CDR1 is LGHDT and CDR2 YNNKEL (reference sequence).

This chain joins TRBV27 and TRBJ2-3; 8 positions match TRBD2. V lost 5 bases and J lost 3; bases outside the gene matches: 19. The CDR3 length is 19 residues. Germline V gene sequence: CDR1 MNHEY, CDR2 SMNVEV (reference sequence). This chain's CDR3 is CASSTPFGRGRARTDTQYF. DNA of the CDR3: TGTGCCAGCAGTACACCCTTCGGGAGGGGGAGGGCCAGGACAGATACGCAGTATTTT.

This clonotype was detected a few times. The chain joins TRBV6-1 to TRBJ2-5; tentative D call: TRBD1 (6 bases). Looked up from germline, CDR1 is MNHNS and CDR2 is SASEGT. The CDR3 spans 14 residues. V was clipped by 7 bases and J by 1 base, with 13 bases between them. CDR3 sequence (DNA): TGTGCCAGCAAATACAGGGTGGCCCAAGAGACCCAGTACTTC. Its protein is CASKYRVAQETQYF.

This clonotype was seen only a few times. V is TRBV7-9 and J is TRBJ2-3, with D tentatively TRBD1 or TRBD2 (6 bases each). CDR1 is SEHNR and CDR2 is FQNEAQ in the germline V gene (reference sequence). The CDR3 is made up of 14 amino acids. V was clipped by 5 bases and J by 7 bases, with 16 bases between them. CDR3 sequence (DNA): TGTGCCAGCAGCCCGGCCGGAGGGGGGAATACGCAGTATTTT. This translates into CASSPAGGGNTQYF.

This clonotype occurred many times. CDR3 protein: CASSEQRQETQYF. CDR3 bases: TGTGCCAGCAGTGAACAGCGGCAAGAGACCCAGTACTTC. V usage is TRBV2 and J usage is TRBJ2-5, with D maybe TRBD2 (5 bases). V was cut by 2 bases and J by 2 bases, with 6 bases left in between. Germline CDR1 is SNHLY and CDR2 is FYNNEI. The CDR3 contains 13 residues.

With respect to this clonotype: Just one base apart from a much larger clone, this may be a read error. V is TRBV18 and J is TRBJ2-7, with D possibly TRBD2 on 5 matching bases. The CDR3 has 15 residues. The germline gives CDR1 KGHSH, CDR2 LQKENI. DNA for the CDR3: TGTGCCAGCCCACCCGGGATGGGCTCCACCTACGAGCAGTACTTC. Its translation: CASPPGMGSTYEQYF.

The chain joins TRBV25-1 to TRBJ2-1, with D perhaps given as TRBD1 or TRBD2 (6 bases each). CDR3 length equals 16 residues. Germline V CDR1 and CDR2: MGHDK, SYGVNS. The germline V and J ends were trimmed by 4 bases and 4 bases, with 17 bases remaining between them. This CDR3 reads CASSAQGTYVYNEQFF. CDR3 bases: TGTGCCAGCAGTGCGCAGGGGACTTATGTATACAATGAGCAGTTCTTC.

Ten or more counts support this clonotype. The J gene is TRBJ1-1, the V gene TRBV7-2; D is unclear. The CDR3 covers 15 residues. Germline assignment: CDR1 SGHTA and CDR2 FQGNSA. V dropped 5 bases and J dropped 1 base, with 14 bases sitting between them. CDR3 protein: CASSPMGFWNTEAFF. The CDR3 nucleotides are TGTGCCAGCAGCCCGATGGGCTTTTGGAACACTGAAGCTTTCTTT.

Remarks on this clonotype: At one boundary the junction diverges from the germline segment, which might be a read error. V is TRBV7-9 and J is TRBJ2-1; 7 positions agree with TRBD2. The CDR3 runs 16 residues. The V gene's germline CDR1 is SEHNR and CDR2 FQNEAQ (reference sequence). CDR3: CASTPAGTISYNGQFF. CDR3 in DNA: TGTGCCAGCACTCCCGCCGGGACTATCTCCTACAATGGGCAGTTCTTC.

As regards this clonotype: A junction end diverges from the germline sequence, so it may reflect a read error. The chain uses TRBV15 and TRBJ1-1, with no clear D. Germline V gene sequence: CDR1 LNHNV, CDR2 YYDKDF (reference sequence). The CDR3 is made up of 13 amino acids. The CDR3 DNA reads as TGTGCCACCAGCGAAGGCTTGAACATTGAAGCTTTCTTT. Protein sequence: CATSEGLNIEAFF.

This clonotype was seen more than once but under ten times. The J gene is TRBJ1-2, the V gene TRBV24-1; possibly TRBD1 for D (5 bases). Germline CDR1 and CDR2: KGHDR and SFDVKD. Trimming took off 3 bases at V and 10 bases at J, with 14 bases between the two ends. This CDR3 spans 13 amino acids. CDR3 DNA: TGTGCCACCAGTGATACCCGGGACCCGATCTACACCTTC. This codes for CATSDTRDPIYTF.

Many counts were recorded for this clonotype. The chain couples TRBV20-1 to TRBJ2-5; D is uncertain. V lost 5 bases, J lost 5 bases, and 12 bases lay in between. The CDR3 contains 12 residues. Germline CDR1 and CDR2: DFQATT and SNEGSKA (reference sequence). The DNA of the CDR3 is TGCAGTGCTCCCGAAGCCAGGGAGACCCAGTACTTC. Translating gives CSAPEARETQYF.

In this sample, this clonotype turned up a few times. The chain has TRBV9 and TRBJ2-7, with D perhaps matching TRBD1 (6 bases). V was pared by 1 base and J by 3 bases, with 17 bases between. Germline V gene lookup returns CDR1 SGDLS and CDR2 YYNGEE. The CDR3 loop spans 16 amino acids. Written as DNA, the CDR3 is TGTGCCAGCAGCGTAAGCCGGGACACCGGAGGCTACGAGCAGTACTTC. This sequence encodes CASSVSRDTGGYEQYF.

Ten or more counts support this clonotype. The V call is TRBV28, the J call TRBJ1-5; D is ambiguous. The germline gives CDR1 MDHEN, CDR2 SYDVKM. V gave up 5 bases and J gave up 7 bases, with 15 bases separating them. This CDR3 contains 14 residues. CDR3 coding DNA: TGTGCCAGCAGTCCCGGCGACTCCGTACAGCCCCAGCATTTT. This sequence encodes CASSPGDSVQPQHF.

V and J are TRBV19 and TRBJ2-1; D is unresolved. From germline, CDR1 is LNHDA and CDR2 SQIVND (reference sequence). V shed 6 bases and J shed 6 bases, with 15 bases lying between them. The CDR3 extends over 14 amino acids. This CDR3 reads CASRRPGPSNEQFF. DNA of the CDR3: TGTGCCAGTAGGCGCCCTGGACCCAGCAATGAGCAGTTCTTC.

This clonotype was seen only a few times. The chain links TRBV13 to TRBJ1-6; TRBD1 might be the D (5 bases). Trimming shortened V by 4 bases and J by 10 bases, and 20 bases separated the two germline ends. This CDR3 is 16 amino acids long. Germline V gene sequence: CDR1 PRHDT, CDR2 FYEKMQ (reference sequence). The CDR3: CASSSLGTDPKSPLHF. CDR3 DNA: TGTGCCAGCAGCTCTTTGGGGACGGACCCTAAGTCACCCCTCCACTTT.

This clonotype was seen more than once but under ten times. The V and J genes are TRBV2 and TRBJ2-5, with D perhaps assigned TRBD1 or TRBD2 (5 bases each). Germline loops: CDR1 SNHLY, CDR2 FYNNEI. V lost 5 bases, J lost 4 bases, and 17 bases lay in between. This CDR3 contains 15 residues. CDR3 sequence reads: CASSYSAGTGETQYF. The CDR3 DNA is TGTGCCAGCAGTTACTCGGCAGGGACGGGAGAGACCCAGTACTTC.

The chain carries TRBV3-1 and TRBJ2-7; possibly TRBD1 or TRBD2 for D (5 bases each). V was shortened by 7 bases and J by 2 bases, with 15 bases between the two germline ends. The CDR3 covers 14 residues. The germline CDR1 and CDR2 sequences are LGHDT and YNNKEL (reference sequence). The CDR3 spells CASTIEGTPYEQYF. CDR3 nucleotide sequence: TGTGCCAGCACCATCGAGGGGACCCCCTACGAGCAGTACTTC.

The table lists this clonotype with many counts. V is TRBV20-1 and J is TRBJ1-5; D possibly corresponds to TRBD1 (6 bases). The CDR3 runs 15 residues. Germline V gives CDR1 DFQATT, CDR2 SNEGSKA (reference sequence). Between the trimmed V and J ends, which lost 3 bases and 0 bases, there was a span of 12 bases. CDR3 amino acids: CSARRGGTSNQPQHF. The CDR3 DNA sequence: TGCAGTGCTAGGAGAGGGGGGACTAGCAATCAGCCCCAGCATTTT.

This clonotype was recorded at least ten times. The rearrangement links TRBV7-2 to TRBJ2-7, with 9 bases matching TRBD1. Germline CDR1 reads SGHTA; CDR2 reads FQGNSA. The CDR3 is 16 residues long. J was trimmed by 0 bases and V by 4 bases; bases with no gene match: 7. The CDR3 region is CASSSGGTGISYEQYF. CDR3 in DNA: TGTGCCAGCAGCTCCGGCGGGACAGGGATCTCCTACGAGCAGTACTTC. Supplemented by reference TRBV7-2 and TRBJ2-7, the full variable domain reads GAGVSQSPSNKVTEKGKDVELRCDPISGHTALYWYRQSLGQGLEFLIYFQGNSAPDKSGLPSDRFSAERTGGSVSTLTIQRTQQEDSAVYLCASSSGGTGISYEQYFGPGTRLTVT.